This TCR beta chain originates from a study of identical twins. TCRdb passed the 5' RACE reads through MiXCR, listing each CDR3 protein once. The sample holds under 250,000 distinct CDR3 sequences, around 6.8% seen once. This clonotype was counted ten times or more. Its specificity is unknown. Whole-study results and caveats: Twins shared beta out-of-frame sequences in excess, but this excess was weaker. Not following the same donors, the study drew its conclusions from cross-sectional statistical analysis. Cord blood beta clonotypes present at high abundance carried fewer insertions; no such pattern appeared in memory repertoires. Twin-shared out-of-frame alpha sequences showed excess low generation probability.

Germline V gives CDR1 LNHNV, CDR2 YYDKDF (reference sequence). Trimming cost V 0 bases and J 3 bases, with 6 bases left between them. The CDR3 is 15 amino acids. This same sample was also part of a study on yellow fever vaccine responses in identical twins.

The sequenced sample consisted of memory (CD45RO+) T cells sorted from blood. The chain carries TRBV15 and TRBJ2-6; D is unresolved. The sequence derives from a woman aged 18 to 35 in good health. The CDR3 spells CATSRDRSGANVLTF. The CDR3 region has the DNA TGTGCCACCAGCAGAGATCGCAGTGGGGCCAACGTCCTGACTTTC. The complete variable domain, with remaining parts taken from reference TRBV15 and TRBJ2-6, reads DAMVIQNPRYQVTQFGKPVTLSCSQTLNHNVMYWYQQKSSQAPKLLFHYYDKDFNNEADTPDNFQSRRPNTSFCFLDIRSPGLGDTAMYLCATSRDRSGANVLTFGAGSRLTVL.